A selection of T cell receptor beta chains follows, all from one sample in a study of tumor and adjacent non-tumor tissue in lung cancer. Using its own MiXCR run on the multiplex PCR reads, TCRdb lists one record per CDR3 protein. The sample holds fewer than 85,000 distinct CDR3 sequences, 73% seen once. Sequenced: lung tumor tissue. The receptor source for this set is a man aged 55-75 years with non-small cell lung cancer. Each CDR3 is given with its conserved first and last residue. The order of the fields is J gene, D gene, V gene, clone size, CDR3 protein, CDR3 DNA. A D gene is named only where the DNA matches it firmly. Clone size is shown for a subset of rows, as once, few, many or a class of expanded clone.

TRBJ2-1,TRBD2,TRBV20-1,-,CSAILAGEGNEQFF,TGTAGTGCTATACTAGCGGGAGAGGGCAATGAGCAGTTCTTC
TRBJ1-1,-,TRBV29-1,once,CSLKEMRIEAFF,TGCAGCTTAAAAGAGATGAGGATTGAAGCTTTCTTT
TRBJ2-3,-,TRBV6-5,once,CASRPGLPVEPQYF,TGTGCCAGCAGACCGGGCCTACCCGTGGAGCCTCAGTATTTT
TRBJ1-5,-,TRBV6-2/TRBV6-3,-,CASSRPGTRPLHF,TGTGCCAGCAGTCGGCCGGGGACTCGGCCCCTTCATTTT
TRBJ2-3,-,TRBV5-1,many,CASSLESGRIGTDTQYF,TGCGCCAGCAGCTTGGAGTCTGGGCGCATTGGCACAGATACGCAGTATTTT
TRBJ1-1,-,TRBV5-1,-,CASSFQGMNTEAFF,TGCGCCAGCAGCTTCCAGGGAATGAACACTGAAGCTTTCTTT
TRBJ1-1,-,TRBV6-5,few,CASSYSVWNTEAFF,TGTGCCAGCAGTTACTCGGTTTGGAACACTGAAGCTTTCTTT
TRBJ2-1,-,TRBV28,-,CASQGTTGYNEQFF,TGTGCCTCACAGGGAACGACAGGCTACAATGAGCAGTTCTTC
TRBJ2-7,TRBD1,TRBV29-1,-,CRARDRPYEQYF,TGCAGAGCTAGGGACAGGCCGTACGAGCAGTACTTC
TRBJ2-3,TRBD2,TRBV29-1,-,CSVEPPPAGLADTQYF,TGTAGCGTGGAGCCTCCTCCAGCGGGACTGGCAGATACGCAGTATTTT